This TCR beta chain was profiled in a study of T cell repertoires in cytomegalovirus infection. Study-wide background: Matching HLA type and CMV infection were both indicated by public TCR beta signatures. Broader study findings: The cumulative frequency of public TCR beta families identified carriers of CMV plus the relevant HLA. Dominating the ex vivo response were HLA-C-restricted CMV-specific TCR beta clonotypes.

V shed 2 bases, J shed 5 bases, and the junction held 7 bases outside the gene matches. Germline V lookup: CDR1 MNHNS, CDR2 SASEGT. CDR3 length: 16 amino acids. This clonotype was picked up many times. Its specificity is unknown. TCRdb reprocessed the reads with MiXCR, giving one entry per CDR3 protein. The table records about 460,000 distinct CDR3 sequences, around 11% of them present only once. The V call is TRBV6-1, the J call TRBJ2-7; TRBD1 agrees at 12 bases. This receptor was identified in a human donor in good health (CMV status not recorded). Some clones in this sample may be carry-over from other donors' samples. The sequenced material came from PBMCs. The CDR3 region is CASSELFGTGGDEQYF. The DNA for the CDR3 is TGTGCCAGCAGTGAACTGTTTGGGACAGGGGGCGACGAGCAGTACTTC.